This TCR beta chain is from a study of T cell repertoires in cytomegalovirus infection. Overall study context: A matching HLA type, together with CMV infection, was signaled by public TCR beta signatures. Study-level findings and limits: The ex vivo response was dominated by HLA-C-restricted CMV-specific TCR beta clonotypes.

One entry per CDR3 protein, called by TCRdb with MiXCR from the reads. The sample shows around 300,000 distinct CDR3 sequences, around 20% of them seen only once. CDR3 size: 13 residues. Germline V gene lookup returns CDR1 MNHEY and CDR2 SVGAGI. V was clipped by 6 bases and J by 5 bases, with 11 bases between them. This clonotype was seen a few times. Antigen: not known. The sequencing used cultured PBMCs, collected from culture after CMV antigen stimulation. This sequence was found in a human donor in good health (CMV status not recorded). Some clones in this sample may be carry-over from other donors' samples. V is TRBV6-5 and J is TRBJ2-4; the D gene is possibly TRBD1 (5 bases). This CDR3 is CASSVGAENIQYF. CDR3 in DNA: TGTGCCAGCAGCGTAGGGGCAGAAAACATTCAGTACTTC.